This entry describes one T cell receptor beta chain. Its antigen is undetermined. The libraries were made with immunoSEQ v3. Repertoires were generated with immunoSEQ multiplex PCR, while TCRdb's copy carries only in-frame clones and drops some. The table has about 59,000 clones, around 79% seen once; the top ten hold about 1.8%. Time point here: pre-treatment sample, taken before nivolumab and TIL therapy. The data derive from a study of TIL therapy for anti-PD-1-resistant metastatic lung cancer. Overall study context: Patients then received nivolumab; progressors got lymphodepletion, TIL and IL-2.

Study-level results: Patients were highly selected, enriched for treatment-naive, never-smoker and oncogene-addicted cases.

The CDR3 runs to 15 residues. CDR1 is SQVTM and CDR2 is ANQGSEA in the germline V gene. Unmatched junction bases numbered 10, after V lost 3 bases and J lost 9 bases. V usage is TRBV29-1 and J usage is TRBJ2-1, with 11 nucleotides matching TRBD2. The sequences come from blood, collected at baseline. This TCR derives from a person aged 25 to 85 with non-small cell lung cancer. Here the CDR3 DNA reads TGCAGCGTTGAGTCTAGCGGGGGGATACGCACTGAGCAGTTCTTC. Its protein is CSVESSGGIRTEQFF.